This record concerns one TCR beta chain sequence. The antigen is not known. One junction end disagrees with the germline gene, perhaps due to a read error. For TCR beta, libraries came from iRepertoire HTBI primers and Arm-PCR of CDR3 regions. TCRdb redid the calling of the multiplex PCR reads with MiXCR, one entry per CDR3 protein. The sample shows around 400,000 distinct CDR3 sequences, about 14% of them seen only once. These data originate in a study of regulatory T cells in long-lasting Graves disease. Study-wide findings and caveats: Favoring TRBV28, TRBJ1-2 and TRBJ2-5 was a feature seen in persistent disease.

The CDR3 runs 14 residues. Stated time point: newly diagnosed GD, antithyroid drugs for less than 3 months. From PBMCs, RNA was extracted and then used to make the TCR library. The sequence was obtained from a female donor with Graves disease. This rearrangement joins TRBV12-3 or TRBV12-4 to TRBJ1-6; D is undetermined. The sample here was peripheral blood mononuclear cells (PBMCs), taken at new diagnosis, from a patient treated with antithyroid drugs. CDR3 sequence reads: CASSSTGKGSPFHF. The CDR3 DNA follows: TGTGCCAGCAGTTCCACCGGGAAGGGTTCACCCTTCCACTTT.